Sequencing of this TCR beta chain was carried out in a study of cytomegalovirus exposure and HLA in healthy donors. Clones were sequenced by immunoSEQ multiplex PCR, and TCRdb holds only the in-frame ones, with some missing. The data contain tens of thousands of clones, just over 90% of them singletons. Trimming took 6 bases from V and 6 from J; bases not matched to a gene: 6. This CDR3 is built from 13 residues. CDR1 is LNHDA, CDR2 SQIVND, per germline (reference sequence). Sequencing was carried out using PBMCs. The chain links TRBV19 to TRBJ1-2; TRBD1 matches at 8 bases. The TCR sequence derives from a woman aged 18-35 years in good health and CMV-seronegative. CDR3: CASRKDRVHGYTF. CDR3 in DNA: TGTGCCAGTAGAAAGGACAGGGTGCATGGCTACACCTTC.